The subject of this entry is one T cell receptor (beta chain). This sample was included in a study of regulatory and conventional T cells in RAG deficiency. Assay used: immunoSEQ multiplex PCR; TCRdb lists only in-frame clones, some missing. The sample lists around 30,000 clones; approximately 89% were seen once. Germline values: CDR1 MDHEN, CDR2 SYDVKM. V gave up 3 bases and J gave up 6 bases; unmatched junction bases: 5. The CDR3 length is 14 residues. The sample was also linked to a second study, of regulatory T cells. That paper notes: Primers: 52 TRBV forward and 13 TRBJ reverse. Skewed V and J usage and few unique V-J pairs marked patient repertoires, most in Tregs.

The sample taken for sequencing was CD8+ T cells sorted from blood. The chain is built from TRBV28 and TRBJ1-5, with TRBD1 matching 7 bases. The clonotype originates from a human donor in good health. CDR3 in DNA: TGTGCCAGCAGTTTTAAGACAGGGCTTCAGCCCCAGCATTTT. This encodes CASSFKTGLQPQHF.